One sample yielded the 18 T cell receptor beta chains listed below, sequenced in a study of T-cell memory formation after mild COVID-19. From the 5' RACE reads, TCRdb called clonotypes with MiXCR, one entry per CDR3 protein. This table holds over 130,000 distinct CDR3 sequences, 14% to 15% found once. The specimen was PBMCs or a T cell subset sorted from them (not recorded which). These TCRs come from an adult woman who had mild COVID-19 (a few samples of this study predate the infection). Cell type and time point are not known.

The V and J genes are TRBV11-3 and TRBJ2-5; 11 positions agree with TRBD2. CDR3 size: 16 residues. Germline trimming cut 3 bases from V and 2 bases from J; bases unmatched to any gene: 5. In germline, CDR1 is SGHNT, CDR2 YENEEA. The CDR3 loop reads CASSFRLAGLQETQYF. The CDR3 nucleotides are TGTGCCAGCAGCTTCCGACTAGCGGGACTACAAGAGACCCAGTACTTC. Combining the CDR3 with reference TRBV11-3 and TRBJ2-5 gives the whole variable domain EAGVVQSPRYKIIEKKQPVAFWCNPISGHNTLYWYLQNLGQGPELLIRYENEEAVDDSQLPKDRFSAERLKGVDSTLKIQPAELGDSAVYLCASSFRLAGLQETQYFGPGTRLLVL.

The rearrangement uses TRBV6-5 and TRBJ2-1; 10 bases are a match to TRBD2. Unmatched junction bases numbered 6, after V lost 6 bases and J lost 1 base. The CDR3 loop spans 16 amino acids. Germline CDR1 MNHEY, CDR2 SVGAGI. The DNA of the CDR3 is TGTGCCAGCAGCCATCTAGCGGGAGAGTCCTACAATGAGCAGTTCTTC. This codes for CASSHLAGESYNEQFF.

The chain employs TRBV5-1 and TRBJ1-2; 7 positions match TRBD1. Losses at the gene ends were 0 bases for V and 0 bases for J; bases not matched to a gene: 5. The CDR3 contains 16 residues. Germline V gene sequence: CDR1 SGHRS, CDR2 YFSETQ. In DNA, the CDR3 is TGCGCCAGCAGCTTGGCAGGGACAGATGCTAACTATGGCTACACCTTC. Amino acids: CASSLAGTDANYGYTF.

This clonotype was picked up a small number of times. This sequence joins TRBV9 and TRBJ2-6; D is possibly TRBD2 (5 bases). Germline-derived CDR1 and CDR2 are SGDLS and YYNGEE. V was shortened by 3 bases and J by 0 bases, with 7 bases between the two germline ends. The CDR3 spans 15 residues. The CDR3 bases are TGTGCCAGCAGCGGAGGGAGCTCTGGGGCCAACGTCCTGACTTTC. Translated, it gives CASSGGSSGANVLTF.

This clonotype appeared a few times. This chain links TRBV11-2 with TRBJ1-5, with D perhaps TRBD1 (6 bases). CDR3 length: 15 residues. The germline CDR1 and CDR2 sequences are SGHAT and FQNNGV. Trimming cost V 1 base and J 2 bases, with 9 bases left between them. The DNA for the CDR3 is TGTGCCAGCAGCTTAGGCAGGGGAGGCAATCAGCCCCAGCATTTT. Its protein is CASSLGRGGNQPQHF.

V usage is TRBV4-1 and J usage is TRBJ2-7, with 9 bases aligning to TRBD2. The CDR3 has 15 amino acids. Trimming removed 4 bases from V and 5 bases from J; junction bases left unmatched: 9. Germline V gene sequence: CDR1 MGHRA, CDR2 YSYEKL. The CDR3 DNA is TGCGCCAGCAGCCCTGTTAGCGGGGGTCTGGACGAGCAGTACTTC. Its translation is CASSPVSGGLDEQYF.

In this sample, this clonotype turned up a few times. The CDR3 protein is CASSQEPSGEKLFF. The CDR3 DNA follows: TGCGCCAGCAGCCAAGAGCCCTCAGGTGAAAAACTGTTTTTT. This chain joins TRBV4-1 and TRBJ1-4; no definite D call. CDR3 length: 14 amino acids. Germline V lookup: CDR1 MGHRA, CDR2 YSYEKL. Trimming cost V 0 bases and J 7 bases, with 9 bases left between them.

This clonotype was seen at least ten times. This rearrangement joins TRBV24-1 to TRBJ2-5; 7 bases are a match to TRBD1. Germline V lookup: CDR1 KGHDR, CDR2 SFDVKD. V dropped 9 bases and J dropped 2; count of bases not matched to a gene: 5. The length of the CDR3 is 13 residues. The CDR3, as DNA: TGTGCCACCCAACAGGGGCTACAAGAGACCCAGTACTTC. Its protein is CATQQGLQETQYF.

Here the CDR3 reads CATSDSGSYGYTF. The DNA of the CDR3 is TGTGCCACCAGTGATTCCGGGTCCTATGGCTACACCTTC. This chain uses TRBV24-1 with TRBJ1-2, with D uncertain. Deletions cut 2 bases from V and 4 bases from J, with 7 bases between. This CDR3 has 13 residues. Germline CDR1 and CDR2: KGHDR and SFDVKD.

About this clonotype: A much larger clone is a single base away; this may be a read error. The chain links TRBV2 to TRBJ1-2; D gene uncertain. The CDR3 is 13 residues long. CDR1 and CDR2 (germline): SNHLY, FYNNEI. CDR3: CATNDGWISRWIF. CDR3 nucleotide sequence: TGTGCCACTAACGACGGTTGGATATCTCGGTGGATCTTC.

This clonotype was detected only a few times. The CDR3 region has the DNA TGTGCCAGCAGCTCCGCCCCAGCGGATGAGCAGTTCTTC. Protein product: CASSSAPADEQFF. The chain uses TRBV11-2 and TRBJ2-1; perhaps TRBD2 as D (5 bases). CDR3 length equals 13 residues. Trimming removed 4 bases from V and 8 bases from J, with 12 bases in between. Germline V CDR1 and CDR2: SGHAT, FQNNGV.

The rearrangement joins TRBV24-1 to TRBJ2-2; D is unresolved. The CDR3 has 15 amino acids. V was clipped by 3 bases and J by 3 bases, with 10 bases between them. CDR1 and CDR2 from the germline V gene are KGHDR and SFDVKD. The CDR3, as DNA: TGTGCCACCAGTGATAAAGGGTCATACACCGGGGAGCTGTTTTTT. Encoded protein: CATSDKGSYTGELFF.

This chain links TRBV24-1 with TRBJ2-3; D uncertain. Between the trimmed V and J ends, which lost 4 bases and 5 bases, there was a span of 12 bases. The CDR3 sequence is 14 residues long. Germline CDR1 KGHDR, CDR2 SFDVKD. CDR3 nucleotides: TGTGCCACCAGTGACACCCTTCGATTAGATACGCAGTATTTT. Protein: CATSDTLRLDTQYF.

This clonotype has a handful of counts. V usage is TRBV7-8 and J usage is TRBJ2-3; D is uncertain. Trimming left V 1 base short and J 2 bases short, with 10 bases between. CDR3 length: 15 amino acids. CDR1 SGHVS and CDR2 FQNEAQ come from the germline V gene. CDR3 bases: TGTGCCAGCAGCTTAGGAGGATCTATCACAGATACGCAGTATTTT. Protein: CASSLGGSITDTQYF.

V usage is TRBV4-3 and J usage is TRBJ2-2; D gene unclear. V dropped 0 bases and J dropped 3 bases, with 14 bases sitting between them. Germline lookup yields CDR1 LGHNA and CDR2 YSLEER. The CDR3 length is 17 residues. For the CDR3, the DNA is TGCGCCAGCAGCCAAGATATAGGCGAATGGGACACCGGGGAGCTGTTTTTT. Translation gives CASSQDIGEWDTGELFF.

V gene TRBV5-6 combines with J gene TRBJ2-5; possibly TRBD1 for D (5 bases). Trimming stripped 5 bases from V and 6 bases from J, with 14 bases between. The germline V gene encodes CDR1 SGHDT and CDR2 YYEEEE. The CDR3 length is 13 residues. The CDR3 loop is CASSSGREKTQYF. Written as DNA, the CDR3 is TGTGCCAGCAGTTCTGGCAGGGAAAAGACCCAGTACTTC. The full variable domain, completed using reference TRBV5-6 and TRBJ2-5, is DAGVTQSPTHLIKTRGQQVTLRCSPKSGHDTVSWYQQALGQGPQFIFQYYEEEERQRGNFPDRFSGHQFPNYSSELNVNALLLGDSALYLCASSSGREKTQYFGPGTRLLVL.

V usage is TRBV30 and J usage is TRBJ2-3, with D possibly matching TRBD2 (5 bases). The germline gives CDR1 GTSNPN, CDR2 SVGIG (reference sequence). Trimming removed 0 bases at V and 0 bases at J, with 13 bases between. This CDR3 is 16 amino acids long. The CDR3 loop is CAWSVQSGVSTDTQYF. CDR3 nucleotide sequence: TGTGCCTGGAGTGTACAGTCCGGGGTTAGCACAGATACGCAGTATTTT.

This clonotype has only a few counts. The DNA for the CDR3 is TGTGCCAGCAGTGAAACCGGAGGACTAGCGGGTAAGAGCTCCTACAATGAGCAGTTCTTC. Translation gives CASSETGGLAGKSSYNEQFF. The chain combines TRBV25-1 with TRBJ2-1; 11 bases are shared with TRBD2. Germline V CDR1 and CDR2: MGHDK, SYGVNS. The CDR3 runs to 20 residues. V lost 2 bases and J lost 0; bases outside the gene matches: 12.